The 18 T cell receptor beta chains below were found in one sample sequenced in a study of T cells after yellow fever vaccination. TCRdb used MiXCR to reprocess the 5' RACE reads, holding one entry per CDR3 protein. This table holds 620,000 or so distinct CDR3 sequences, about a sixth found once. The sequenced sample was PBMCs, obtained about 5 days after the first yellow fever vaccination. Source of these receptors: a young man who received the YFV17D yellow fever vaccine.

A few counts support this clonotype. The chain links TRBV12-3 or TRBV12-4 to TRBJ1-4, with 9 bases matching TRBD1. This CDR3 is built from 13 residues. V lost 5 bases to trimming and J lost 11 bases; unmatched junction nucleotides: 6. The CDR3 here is CASSDRGVWKLFF. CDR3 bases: TGTGCCAGCAGTGACAGGGGGGTTTGGAAACTGTTTTTT.

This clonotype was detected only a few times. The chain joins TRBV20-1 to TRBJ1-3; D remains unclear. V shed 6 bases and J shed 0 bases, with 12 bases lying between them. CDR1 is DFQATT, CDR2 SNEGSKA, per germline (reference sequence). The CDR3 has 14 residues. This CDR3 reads CSALNPDSGNTIYF. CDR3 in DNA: TGCAGTGCCCTTAATCCAGACTCTGGAAACACCATATATTTT.

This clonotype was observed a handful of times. The CDR3 sequence is CASSPHDRHTEAFF. CDR3 nucleotide sequence: TGTGCCAGCAGCCCTCATGATCGTCACACTGAAGCTTTCTTT. This chain uses TRBV3-1 with TRBJ1-1; D uncertain. The CDR3 spans 14 residues. V was trimmed by 4 bases and J by 3 bases, leaving 12 bases between them. CDR1 is LGHDT and CDR2 is YNNKEL in the germline V gene (reference sequence).

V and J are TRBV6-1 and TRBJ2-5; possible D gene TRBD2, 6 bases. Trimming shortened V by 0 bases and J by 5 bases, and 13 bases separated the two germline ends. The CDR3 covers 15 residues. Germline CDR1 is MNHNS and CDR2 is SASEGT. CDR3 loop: CASSEADGEVETQYF. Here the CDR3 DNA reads TGTGCCAGCAGTGAAGCGGATGGGGAGGTGGAGACCCAGTACTTC.

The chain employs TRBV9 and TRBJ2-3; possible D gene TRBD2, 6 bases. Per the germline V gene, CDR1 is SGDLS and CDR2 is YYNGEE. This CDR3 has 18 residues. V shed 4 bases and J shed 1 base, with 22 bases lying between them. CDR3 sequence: CASSPRPGTGPRTDTQYF. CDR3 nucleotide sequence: TGTGCCAGCAGCCCGCGTCCCGGGACTGGGCCTCGCACAGATACGCAGTATTTT.

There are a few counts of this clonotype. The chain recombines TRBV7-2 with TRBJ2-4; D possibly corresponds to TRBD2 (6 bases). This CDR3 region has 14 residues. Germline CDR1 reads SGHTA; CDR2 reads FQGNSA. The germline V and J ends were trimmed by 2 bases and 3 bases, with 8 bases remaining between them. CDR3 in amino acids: CASSLWGVKNIQYF. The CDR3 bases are TGTGCCAGCAGCTTATGGGGGGTCAAAAACATTCAGTACTTC. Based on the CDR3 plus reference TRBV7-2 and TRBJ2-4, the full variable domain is GAGVSQSPSNKVTEKGKDVELRCDPISGHTALYWYRQSLGQGLEFLIYFQGNSAPDKSGLPSDRFSAERTGGSVSTLTIQRTQQEDSAVYLCASSLWGVKNIQYFGAGTRLSVL.

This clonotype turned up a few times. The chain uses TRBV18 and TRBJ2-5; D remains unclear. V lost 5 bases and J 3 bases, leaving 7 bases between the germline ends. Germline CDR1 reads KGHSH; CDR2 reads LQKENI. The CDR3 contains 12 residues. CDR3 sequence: CASSTTEETQYF. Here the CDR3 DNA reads TGTGCCAGCTCAACGACCGAAGAGACCCAGTACTTC.

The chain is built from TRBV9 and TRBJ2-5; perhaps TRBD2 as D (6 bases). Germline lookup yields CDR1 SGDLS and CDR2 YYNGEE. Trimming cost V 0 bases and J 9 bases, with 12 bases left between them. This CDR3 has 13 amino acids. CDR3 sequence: CASSVDPPGAQYF. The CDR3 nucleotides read TGTGCCAGCAGCGTAGACCCCCCGGGGGCCCAGTACTTC.

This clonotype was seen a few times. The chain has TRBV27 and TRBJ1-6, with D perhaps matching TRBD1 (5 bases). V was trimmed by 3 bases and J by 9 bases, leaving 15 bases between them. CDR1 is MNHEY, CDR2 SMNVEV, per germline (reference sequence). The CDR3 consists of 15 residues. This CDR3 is CASSFLARGGSPLHF. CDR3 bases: TGTGCCAGCAGTTTTCTTGCGAGGGGCGGTTCACCCCTCCACTTT.

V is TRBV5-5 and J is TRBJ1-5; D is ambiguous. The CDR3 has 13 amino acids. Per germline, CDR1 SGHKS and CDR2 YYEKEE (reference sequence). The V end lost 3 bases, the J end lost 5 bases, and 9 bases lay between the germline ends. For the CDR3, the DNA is TGTGCCAGCAGCTACATGGAGGATCAGCCCCAGCATTTT. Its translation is CASSYMEDQPQHF.

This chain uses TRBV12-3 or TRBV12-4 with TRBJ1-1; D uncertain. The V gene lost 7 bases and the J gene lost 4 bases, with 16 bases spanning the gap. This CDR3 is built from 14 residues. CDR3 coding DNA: TGTGCCAGCACCATCTCCGGTATTATCACTGAAGCTTTCTTT. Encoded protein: CASTISGIITEAFF.

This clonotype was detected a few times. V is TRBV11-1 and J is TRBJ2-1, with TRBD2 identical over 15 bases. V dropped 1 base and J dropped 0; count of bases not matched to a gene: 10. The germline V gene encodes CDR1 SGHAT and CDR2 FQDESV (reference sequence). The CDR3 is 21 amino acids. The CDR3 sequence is CASSLVPGTSGGSSSYNEQFF. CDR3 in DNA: TGTGCCAGCAGCTTAGTGCCCGGGACTAGCGGGGGGTCCAGCTCCTACAATGAGCAGTTCTTC.

CDR3 protein: CAIYSGHREAFF. In DNA form, the CDR3 reads TGTGCCATCTACAGTGGACACCGCGAAGCTTTCTTT. The chain has TRBV6-5 and TRBJ1-1, with a tentative D call TRBD1 (5 bases). V was clipped by 10 bases and J by 8 bases, with 17 bases between them. CDR1 is MNHEY, CDR2 SVGAGI, per germline. This CDR3 is built from 12 residues.

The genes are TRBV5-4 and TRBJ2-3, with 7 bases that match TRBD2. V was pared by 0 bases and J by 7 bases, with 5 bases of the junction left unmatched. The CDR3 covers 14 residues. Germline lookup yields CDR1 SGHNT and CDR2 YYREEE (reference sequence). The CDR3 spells CASSLGTGGNTQYF. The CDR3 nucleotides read TGTGCCAGCAGCTTGGGGACCGGGGGGAATACGCAGTATTTT.

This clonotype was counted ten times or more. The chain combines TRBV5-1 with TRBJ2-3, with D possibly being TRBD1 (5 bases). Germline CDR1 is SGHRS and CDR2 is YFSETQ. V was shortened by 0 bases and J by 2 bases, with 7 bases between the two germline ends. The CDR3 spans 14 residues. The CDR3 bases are TGCGCCAGCAGCTTGGGTGGGGCCACAGATACGCAGTATTTT. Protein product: CASSLGGATDTQYF.

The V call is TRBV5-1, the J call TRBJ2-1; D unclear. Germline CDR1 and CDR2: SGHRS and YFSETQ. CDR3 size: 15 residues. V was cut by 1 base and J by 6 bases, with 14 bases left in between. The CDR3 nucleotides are TGCGCCAGCAGCTTGCAGGTCCCCACCTCCAATGAGCAGTTCTTC. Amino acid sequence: CASSLQVPTSNEQFF.

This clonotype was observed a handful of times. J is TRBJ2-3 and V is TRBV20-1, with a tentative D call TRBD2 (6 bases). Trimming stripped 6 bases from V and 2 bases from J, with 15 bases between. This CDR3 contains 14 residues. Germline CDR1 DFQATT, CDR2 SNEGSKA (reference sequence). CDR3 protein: CSAPPAGTTDTQYF. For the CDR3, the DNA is TGCAGTGCCCCCCCGGCGGGGACCACAGATACGCAGTATTTT.

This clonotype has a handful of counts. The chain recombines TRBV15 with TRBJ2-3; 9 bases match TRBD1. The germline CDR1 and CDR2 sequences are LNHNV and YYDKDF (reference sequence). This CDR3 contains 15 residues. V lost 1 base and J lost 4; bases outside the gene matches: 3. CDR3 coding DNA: TGTGCCACCAGCAGAGGGGACAGGGACCCAGATACGCAGTATTTT. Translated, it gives CATSRGDRDPDTQYF.